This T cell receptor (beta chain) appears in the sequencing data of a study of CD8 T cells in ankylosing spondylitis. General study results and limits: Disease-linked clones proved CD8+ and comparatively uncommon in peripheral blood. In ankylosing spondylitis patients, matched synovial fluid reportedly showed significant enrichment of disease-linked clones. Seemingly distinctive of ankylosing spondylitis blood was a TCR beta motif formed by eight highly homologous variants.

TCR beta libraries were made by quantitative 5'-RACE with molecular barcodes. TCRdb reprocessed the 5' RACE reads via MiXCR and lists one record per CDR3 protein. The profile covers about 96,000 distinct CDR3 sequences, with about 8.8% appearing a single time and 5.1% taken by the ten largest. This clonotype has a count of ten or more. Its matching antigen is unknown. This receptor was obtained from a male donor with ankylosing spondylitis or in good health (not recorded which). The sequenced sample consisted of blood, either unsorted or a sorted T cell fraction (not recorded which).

The CDR3 spells CSAPTLNQETQYF. For the CDR3, the DNA is TGCAGTGCCCCTACACTTAACCAAGAGACCCAGTACTTC. The chain carries TRBV20-1 and TRBJ2-5; no reliable D call. Trimming took off 6 bases at V and 0 bases at J, with 11 bases between the two ends. The CDR3 is 13 residues long. The germline V gene encodes CDR1 DFQATT and CDR2 SNEGSKA (reference sequence).